The 22 T cell receptor beta chains below come from one sample, sequenced in a study of CD8 T cells in ankylosing spondylitis. Study-level findings and limits: Seven or eight highly homologous variants made up a TCR beta motif, and this motif appeared characteristic of ankylosing spondylitis blood.

TCRdb analysed the 5' RACE reads with MiXCR anew, one entry per CDR3 protein. The sample carries about 500,000 distinct CDR3 sequences, about an eighth recorded once. These receptors' targets are unknown. Sequencing input: blood, either unsorted or a sorted T cell fraction (not recorded which). These receptors originate from a male donor with ankylosing spondylitis.

Only a few counts were recorded for this clonotype. This CDR3 is missing its conserved last phenylalanine or tryptophan, likely due to a read error. The DNA is omitted, as the CDR3 cannot be located on it reliably, and the CDR3 follows TCRdb's listing. The chain carries TRBV20-1 and TRBJ2-7; the table's D call of TRBD2 was not tested on the DNA. Germline V gives CDR1 DFQATT, CDR2 SNEGSKA (reference sequence). The CDR3 spans 12 residues, counting both ends. The CDR3 is CSARDYAGRIDH.

J is TRBJ2-7 and V is TRBV5-1, with D perhaps matching TRBD1 or TRBD2 (6 bases each). This CDR3 is built from 13 residues. Germline CDR1 SGHRS, CDR2 YFSETQ. Trimming shortened V by 0 bases and J by 5 bases, and 9 bases separated the two germline ends. CDR3 amino acids: CASSLGGADEQYV. CDR3 sequence (DNA): TGCGCCAGCAGCTTGGGGGGGGCTGACGAGCAGTACGTC.

This clonotype was seen a few times. The V gene is TRBV4-1, the J gene TRBJ1-4; 8 nucleotides align to TRBD1. V dropped 0 bases and J dropped 2; count of bases not matched to a gene: 8. In germline, CDR1 is MGHRA, CDR2 YSYEKL. The CDR3 sequence is 18 residues long. CDR3 sequence reads: CASSQEGGRGLTNEKLFF. The CDR3 region has the DNA TGCGCCAGCAGCCAAGAGGGGGGCAGGGGGCTCACTAATGAAAAACTGTTTTTT.

This clonotype was picked up many times. The V and J genes are TRBV5-1 and TRBJ2-1; D not resolved. The germline gives CDR1 SGHRS, CDR2 YFSETQ. Trimming stripped 0 bases from V and 7 bases from J, with 8 bases between. CDR3 length equals 13 residues. The DNA of the CDR3 is TGCGCCAGCAGCTTGGTACCGGGTAATGAGCAGTTCTTC. This codes for CASSLVPGNEQFF.

The sample holds many counts of this clonotype. V gene TRBV29-1 combines with J gene TRBJ2-5, with 9 bases fitting TRBD2. This CDR3 has 17 amino acids. Germline V lookup: CDR1 SQVTM, CDR2 ANQGSEA. V lost 4 bases, J lost 2 bases, and 14 bases stayed unmatched. For the CDR3, the DNA is TGCAGCGTTGGAGCAGCCTTTCGACTAGCGGTGCAAGAGACCCAGTACTTC. It is translated as CSVGAAFRLAVQETQYF.

This clonotype has a handful of counts. CDR3 DNA: TGTGCCATCAGTGCGTCAGGGGACCATGGCTACACCTTC. Its translation: CAISASGDHGYTF. The genes are TRBV10-3 and TRBJ1-2, with a possible D match to TRBD1 (6 bases). The CDR3 length is 13 residues. V lost 4 bases and J 6 bases, leaving 12 bases between the germline ends. Germline V lookup: CDR1 ENHRY, CDR2 SYGVKD.

The chain uses TRBV27 and TRBJ1-3; TRBD1 might be the D (6 bases). The V gene lost 5 bases and the J gene lost 4 bases, with 24 bases spanning the gap. Germline CDR1 MNHEY, CDR2 SMNVEV (reference sequence). CDR3 length equals 18 residues. The CDR3 sequence: CASSPEGIRGRPGNTIYF. The CDR3 nucleotides read TGTGCCAGCAGTCCCGAGGGTATCCGGGGGCGTCCGGGAAACACCATATATTTT.

This clonotype was counted between two and nine times. The V gene is TRBV7-9, the J gene TRBJ1-1; 9 nucleotides agree with TRBD1. The CDR3 is 15 residues long. V lost 5 bases to trimming and J lost 0 bases; unmatched junction nucleotides: 4. Germline CDR1 and CDR2: SEHNR and FQNEAQ (reference sequence). CDR3 sequence: CASSSRQGVNTEAFF. In nucleotides, the CDR3 is TGTGCCAGCAGCAGCCGACAGGGGGTGAACACTGAAGCTTTCTTT.

This clonotype has only a few counts. The V and J genes are TRBV6-1 and TRBJ1-2; D perhaps matches TRBD1 (6 bases). Trimming pared 6 bases from V and 8 bases from J, leaving 19 bases between. The CDR3 totals 14 residues. CDR1 MNHNS and CDR2 SASEGT come from the germline V gene. The CDR3 nucleotides are TGTGCCAGCAGGACCCTCGAGGGGGAAAGGGGCTACACCTTC. It yields the protein CASRTLEGERGYTF.

This clonotype was seen many times. The chain uses TRBV12-3 or TRBV12-4 and TRBJ2-2; the D is unclear. The CDR3 extends over 13 amino acids. The V gene lost 3 bases and the J gene lost 6 bases, with 8 bases spanning the gap. The CDR3 nucleotides are TGTGCCAGCAGTTTTGCGCAGTCCGGGGAGCTGTTTTTT. Amino acid sequence: CASSFAQSGELFF.

This clonotype came up a few times. The chain recombines TRBV2 with TRBJ2-3; D possibly uses TRBD1 or TRBD2 (5 bases each). This CDR3 region has 13 residues. Germline values: CDR1 SNHLY, CDR2 FYNNEI. Trimming stripped 8 bases from V and 5 bases from J, with 14 bases between. The CDR3, as DNA: TGTGCCAGCCGGGACGGAACACAAGATACGCAGTATTTT. It yields the protein CASRDGTQDTQYF.

To note about this clonotype: A read error may explain this, as a much larger clone is one base away. V is TRBV29-1 and J is TRBJ1-1; no reliable D call. This CDR3 is 14 amino acids long. Germline V gene lookup returns CDR1 SQVTM and CDR2 ANQGSEA. V lost 3 bases and J lost 5, with 16 bases in between. The CDR3 DNA is TGCAGCGTTGACGCCGGAAGCTGGTTGACTGAAGCTTTCTTT. Its protein product is CSVDAGSWLTEAFF.

The rearrangement uses TRBV11-2 and TRBJ1-5; D call uncertain. V was pared by 4 bases and J by 7 bases, with 14 bases between. The CDR3 length is 14 residues. Germline loops: CDR1 SGHAT, CDR2 FQNNGV. The CDR3 DNA reads as TGTGCCAGCAGCTCCGCGACGGGCGACCAGCCCCAGCATTTT. Translation gives CASSSATGDQPQHF.

This clonotype was detected only a few times. The chain links TRBV28 to TRBJ2-3; tentative D call: TRBD2 (6 bases). V lost 4 bases and J lost 2, with 19 bases in between. The germline gives CDR1 MDHEN, CDR2 SYDVKM. The CDR3 covers 17 residues. Written as DNA, the CDR3 is TGTGCCAGCAGTTCTAAGAGTATAGCGGTCAACACAGATACGCAGTATTTT. It is translated as CASSSKSIAVNTDTQYF.

The rearrangement joins TRBV20-1 to TRBJ2-7; a weak D match, TRBD1 (5 bases). Per the germline V gene, CDR1 is DFQATT and CDR2 is SNEGSKA (reference sequence). CDR3 length: 13 amino acids. V was clipped by 2 bases and J by 6 bases, with 14 bases between them. CDR3 loop: CSARRQGRAEQYF. The CDR3 region has the DNA TGCAGTGCTAGACGGCAGGGAAGGGCCGAGCAGTACTTC.

The V gene is TRBV15, the J gene TRBJ2-2, with 7 bases identical to TRBD2. Trimming removed 0 bases from V and 4 bases from J; junction bases left unmatched: 5. The CDR3 is 16 residues long. Germline values: CDR1 LNHNV, CDR2 YYDKDF (reference sequence). The CDR3 is CATSRDSRERTGELFF. The CDR3 DNA is TGTGCCACCAGCAGAGACTCGCGGGAGCGCACCGGGGAGCTGTTTTTT.

The chain links TRBV7-6 to TRBJ2-1; TRBD1 or TRBD2 may be the D gene (6 bases each). In germline, CDR1 is SGHVS, CDR2 FNYEAQ. Trimming shortened V by 8 bases and J by 10 bases, and 27 bases separated the two germline ends. The CDR3 has 16 amino acids. CDR3 amino acids: CASSPGGGIRDGEQFF. The CDR3 DNA reads as TGTGCCAGCTCCCCCGGGGGCGGGATCCGGGATGGGGAGCAGTTCTTC.

This clonotype was seen ten or more times. The chain carries TRBV5-1 and TRBJ1-2, with TRBD1 as a possible D gene (5 bases). Germline V lookup: CDR1 SGHRS, CDR2 YFSETQ. The V end lost 0 bases, the J end lost 5 bases, and 8 bases lay between the germline ends. This CDR3 has 13 amino acids. The CDR3 reads CASSLEGRYGYTF. The DNA for the CDR3 is TGCGCCAGCAGCTTGGAGGGACGGTATGGCTACACCTTC.

V gene TRBV24-1 combines with J gene TRBJ2-1; tentative D call: TRBD2 (5 bases). This CDR3 has 15 residues. The V and J ends lost 3 bases and 2 bases respectively, with 10 bases between them. Per the germline V gene, CDR1 is KGHDR and CDR2 is SFDVKD. CDR3 loop: CATSDRLATYNEQFF. Here the CDR3 DNA reads TGTGCCACCAGTGATAGGCTAGCCACCTACAATGAGCAGTTCTTC.

This clonotype showed up many times. The chain recombines TRBV7-9 with TRBJ2-5; TRBD2 aligns across 11 bases. V shed 2 bases, J shed 0 bases, and the junction held 5 bases outside the gene matches. The CDR3 spans 17 residues. CDR1 is SEHNR, CDR2 FQNEAQ, per germline (reference sequence). The CDR3 here is CASSLSGLAGYQETQYF. The DNA for the CDR3 is TGTGCCAGCAGCTTAAGCGGACTAGCGGGCTACCAAGAGACCCAGTACTTC.

This clonotype was observed many times. The chain joins TRBV6-2 or TRBV6-3 to TRBJ2-1; possible D gene TRBD2, 5 bases. Trimming removed 2 bases at V and 0 bases at J, with 5 bases between. The CDR3 is 14 amino acids. In germline, CDR1 is MNHEY, CDR2 SVGEGT. CDR3 protein: CASSYGSSYNEQFF. DNA of the CDR3: TGTGCCAGCAGTTACGGGAGCTCCTACAATGAGCAGTTCTTC.

J is TRBJ2-1 and V is TRBV20-1; 9 nucleotides align to TRBD2. This CDR3 is 17 amino acids long. CDR1 and CDR2 (germline): DFQATT, SNEGSKA (reference sequence). V lost 1 base and J lost 1; bases outside the gene matches: 8. In nucleotides, the CDR3 is TGCAGTGCTAGAGTGGCTAGCGGGACTTCGTCCTACAATGAGCAGTTCTTC. Translating it yields CSARVASGTSSYNEQFF.